A single count supports the clone carrying this T cell receptor (beta chain). Germline V CDR1 and CDR2: KGHSH, LQKENI. There are 16 residues in the CDR3. The ends lost 3 bases at V and 2 bases at J; junction bases unmatched: 5. The record originates from a study of cytomegalovirus exposure and HLA in healthy donors. It was with 60 Vbeta and 13 Jbeta primers that the PCR ran. Produced via immunoSEQ multiplex PCR; TCRdb's table is partial and in-frame only. In the table there are approximately 150,000 clones, around 86% of which are singletons. This clonotype originated in a woman between 25 and 40 years old in good health and CMV-seronegative. J is TRBJ2-3 and V is TRBV18; 10 nucleotides align to TRBD2. Sample: PBMCs. CDR3 in amino acids: CASSPTSGYTTDTQYF. Written as DNA, the CDR3 is TGTGCCAGCTCACCGACTAGCGGGTACACCACAGATACGCAGTATTTT.